This T cell receptor (beta chain) was documented in a study of T cells in Graves' hyperthyroidism and ophthalmopathy. Findings and caveats of the study: Blood also contained most expanded thyroid clonotypes above 0.001. Ophthalmopathy could be told apart from stable hyperthyroidism with a 13 V-J model.

RNA transcripts served as the template for amplifying TCR beta CDR3 regions. During a first-round RT-PCR of the TCR CDR3, the HTBI primer set was used. TCRdb itself ran the multiplex PCR reads through MiXCR, one entry per CDR3 protein. The sample shows about 660,000 distinct CDR3 sequences, 45% of them seen only once. The CDR3 is 15 residues long. The germline V gene encodes CDR1 SGHVS and CDR2 FNYEAQ. V lost 7 bases and J lost 1, with 16 bases in between. Patients with uncontrolled infections, other autoimmune diseases, pregnancy or lactation were excluded. As for this clonotype: No antigen is known for it.

The chain carries TRBV7-6 and TRBJ1-2; D unclear. Sequenced input: peripheral blood or thyroid tissue (not recorded which). The TCR comes from an adult man with Graves' disease, either hyperthyroidism or ophthalmopathy (not recorded which). CDR3 in DNA: TGTGCCAGCATAGGGCAGGTTTCGGGTAACTATGGCTACACCTTC. Its translation is CASIGQVSGNYGYTF.